These T cell receptor beta chains were read from a single sample in a study of blood T cell repertoires in COVID-19. Sequenced by immunoSEQ multiplex PCR; TCRdb stores in-frame clones only, minus some. Of 150,000 to 180,000 clones in the sample, under 90% are singletons; the top ten hold around 7.1%. Source material: PBMCs or T cells enriched from blood (not recorded which). The source of these receptors is a man aged 50-60 years who had recovered from COVID-19. Both conserved end residues are part of each CDR3. The D gene is left open where the match is weak. Rows may omit the clone size; those that give it use once, few, many or a size class.

length,V,size,J,D,CDR3,DNA
13,TRBV6-5,once,TRBJ2-3,TRBD2,CASSYGRGDTQYF,TGTGCCAGCAGTTACGGGAGGGGCGATACGCAGTATTTT
14,TRBV7-8,-,TRBJ1-2,-,CASTNAGGGYGYTF,TGTGCCAGCACAAACGCGGGTGGCGGCTATGGCTACACCTTC
16,TRBV10-3,-,TRBJ1-2,TRBD1,CAISESAGQANYGYTF,TGTGCCATCAGTGAGTCGGCTGGACAGGCGAACTATGGCTACACCTTC
14,TRBV5-1,few,TRBJ2-7,-,CASSQNLQQNEQYF,TGCGCCAGCAGCCAAAACCTACAGCAGAACGAGCAGTACTTC
18,TRBV7-2,once,TRBJ2-5,TRBD2,CASSLALAGGPLEATQYF,TGTGCCAGCAGCTTAGCGCTAGCGGGGGGGCCACTCGAAGCGACCCAGTACTTC
15,TRBV19,-,TRBJ2-1,TRBD1,CASSEGTGAYNEQFF,TGTGCCAGTAGTGAGGGGACAGGGGCATACAATGAGCAGTTCTTC
15,TRBV4-3,-,TRBJ1-1,-,CASSQVVGVNTEAFF,TGCGCCAGCAGCCAAGTTGTAGGGGTAAACACTGAAGCTTTCTTT
12,TRBV12-3/TRBV12-4,-,TRBJ1-1,TRBD1,CASSYGQGRAFF,TGTGCCAGCAGTTATGGACAGGGGCGAGCTTTCTTT
14,TRBV30,-,TRBJ2-5,TRBD2,CAWRRGGPQETQYF,TGTGCCTGGAGACGGGGGGGCCCACAAGAGACCCAGTACTTC
14,TRBV4-2,few,TRBJ2-7,TRBD2,CASSQEDTGGEQYF,TGTGCCAGCAGCCAAGAGGATACGGGAGGCGAGCAGTACTTC
14,TRBV27,-,TRBJ1-6,-,CASSLWPGNSPLHF,TGTGCCAGCAGTTTATGGCCAGGGAATTCACCCCTCCACTTT
20,TRBV7-3,once,TRBJ2-2,TRBD2,CASSPQRLAGGPENTGELFF,TGTGCCAGCAGCCCCCAGCGACTAGCGGGGGGGCCGGAAAACACCGGGGAGCTGTTTTTT
14,TRBV7-2,-,TRBJ1-1,TRBD1,CASSSQGGNTEAFF,TGTGCCAGCAGCTCCCAGGGGGGGAACACTGAAGCTTTCTTT
15,TRBV11-3,-,TRBJ2-2,-,CASSLFRRDPGELFF,TGTGCCAGCAGCTTATTCAGGAGGGACCCCGGGGAGCTGTTTTTT
13,TRBV4-2,-,TRBJ1-5,-,CASSQDRDQPQHF,TGTGCCAGCAGCCAAGATAGAGATCAGCCCCAGCATTTT
12,TRBV3-1/TRBV3-2,few,TRBJ1-1,-,CASSPLAGAAFF,TGTGCCAGCAGCCCCTTGGCAGGGGCAGCTTTCTTT
16,TRBV20-1,-,TRBJ1-6,-,CSASRGRDSFGSPLHF,TGCAGTGCTAGTCGGGGCAGGGACTCCTTCGGTTCACCCCTCCACTTT
16,TRBV4-2,-,TRBJ2-1,-,CASSQDWRAWDNEQFF,TGTGCCAGCAGCCAAGATTGGAGGGCCTGGGACAATGAGCAGTTCTTC
13,TRBV24-1,-,TRBJ2-3,-,CATSDPSLDTQYF,TGTGCCACCAGTGACCCGAGCCTAGATACGCAGTATTTT
15,TRBV10-2,-,TRBJ1-2,TRBD1,CASKSGQGAGYGYTF,TGCGCCAGCAAGTCCGGACAGGGGGCAGGGTATGGCTACACCTTC
14,TRBV7-9,once,TRBJ2-5,-,CASSLFGQQETQYF,TGTGCCAGCAGCTTATTCGGACAACAAGAGACCCAGTACTTC
18,TRBV4-1,-,TRBJ2-7,TRBD2,CASSQAASGARGYSRQYF,TGCGCCAGCAGCCAAGCGGCTAGCGGGGCCCGAGGGTACTCCCGGCAGTACTTC
11,TRBV30,-,TRBJ1-2,-,CAWSVGVGYTF,TGTGCCTGGAGTGTCGGGGTTGGCTACACCTTC
14,TRBV7-3,-,TRBJ2-1,TRBD2,CASSLERGYNEQFF,TGTGCCAGCAGCTTAGAGCGGGGGTACAATGAGCAGTTCTTC
16,TRBV4-2,-,TRBJ2-5,TRBD2,CASSLGLAGVEETQYF,TGTGCCAGCAGCCTAGGACTAGCGGGGGTAGAAGAGACCCAGTACTTC
13,TRBV19,-,TRBJ1-6,-,CASSDSSNSPLHF,TGTGCCAGTAGCGACAGTTCTAATTCACCCCTCCACTTT
15,TRBV15,-,TRBJ1-2,-,CATSRERSLGRGYTF,TGTGCCACCAGCAGAGAACGGAGCCTTGGGAGGGGCTACACCTTC
17,TRBV15,-,TRBJ1-2,-,CATSRIPPRKDIAGYTF,TGTGCCACCAGCAGAATACCCCCCCGGAAGGACATAGCTGGCTACACCTTC
15,TRBV19,-,TRBJ2-1,-,CASSISGDSYNEQFF,TGTGCCAGTAGTATTTCGGGGGACTCCTACAATGAGCAGTTCTTC
18,TRBV11-2,-,TRBJ1-6,-,CASSASTGFSPYNSPLHF,TGTGCCAGCAGCGCATCAACAGGGTTCTCCCCTTATAATTCACCCCTCCACTTT
15,TRBV27,-,TRBJ1-2,TRBD1,CASSLTRTGGDGYTF,TGTGCCAGCAGTTTGACCCGGACAGGGGGGGATGGCTACACCTTC
15,TRBV4-1,-,TRBJ1-6,-,CASSQDQGTNSPLHF,TGCGCCAGCAGCCAAGATCAGGGTACTAATTCACCCCTCCACTTT
14,TRBV7-2,many,TRBJ2-1,-,CASTPRGGGNEQFF,TGTGCCAGCACCCCAAGGGGGGGCGGGAATGAGCAGTTCTTC
15,TRBV11-3,-,TRBJ2-1,TRBD2,CASSLVAGAYNEQFF,TGTGCCAGCAGCTTAGTTGCGGGGGCCTACAATGAGCAGTTCTTC
13,TRBV7-9,-,TRBJ2-5,-,CASSLDAEETQYF,TGTGCCAGCAGCTTAGACGCGGAAGAGACCCAGTACTTC
15,TRBV18,-,TRBJ1-1,TRBD1,CASSRTGTGPREAFF,TGTGCCAGCTCCCGAACCGGGACAGGGCCCCGTGAAGCTTTCTTT
15,TRBV28,-,TRBJ1-2,TRBD1,CASSLLQGARYGYTF,TGTGCCAGCAGTTTACTACAGGGGGCGCGGTATGGCTACACCTTC
14,TRBV9,-,TRBJ2-7,-,CASSVGGGPYEQYF,TGTGCCAGCAGCGTAGGGGGGGGCCCCTACGAGCAGTACTTC
13,TRBV29-1,-,TRBJ1-6,-,CSARSAENSPLHF,TGCAGCGCCCGCAGCGCGGAAAATTCACCCCTCCACTTT